This T cell receptor beta chain was captured by sequencing in a study of early T cells in non-severe SARS-CoV-2 infection. On the study more broadly: Sequencing of bulk RNA from unsorted whole blood was done, without chain pairing. General observations from the study: The VDJdb matching leaned toward anti-spike CD8 responses and overlooked private and CD4 specificities.

The junction had 13 bases not matched to a gene; V was cut back by 5 bases and J by 4 bases. Germline V gene sequence: CDR1 LNHDA, CDR2 SQIVND (reference sequence). The CDR3 covers 17 residues. Notes on this clonotype: No antigen is known for it.

Individual cDNA molecules received unique molecular identifiers. From the 5' RACE reads, TCRdb called clonotypes with MiXCR, one entry per CDR3 protein. Of more than 45,000 distinct CDR3 sequences in the sample, 10% to 15% were seen once. Sequencing was performed on whole blood. This clonotype was obtained from an adult who was a healthcare worker with PCR-confirmed SARS-CoV-2 infection or an uninfected control (not recorded which). The V call is TRBV19, the J call TRBJ2-1; TRBD2 agrees at 8 bases. The DNA of the CDR3 is TGTGCCAGTAGTGAATGGATGGGACGGGAGGGTTACAATGAGCAGTTCTTC. It specifies CASSEWMGREGYNEQFF.